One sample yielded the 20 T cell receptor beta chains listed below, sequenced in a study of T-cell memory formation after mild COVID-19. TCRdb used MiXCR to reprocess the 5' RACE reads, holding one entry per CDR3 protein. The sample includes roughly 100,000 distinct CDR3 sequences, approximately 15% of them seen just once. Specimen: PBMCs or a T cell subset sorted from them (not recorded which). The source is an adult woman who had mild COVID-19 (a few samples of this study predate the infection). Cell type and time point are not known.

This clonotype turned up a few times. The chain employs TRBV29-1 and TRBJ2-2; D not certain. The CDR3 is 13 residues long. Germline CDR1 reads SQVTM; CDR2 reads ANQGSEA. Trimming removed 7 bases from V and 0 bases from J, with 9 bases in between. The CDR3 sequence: CSALAANTGELFF. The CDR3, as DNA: TGCAGCGCGCTTGCCGCGAACACCGGGGAGCTGTTTTTT.

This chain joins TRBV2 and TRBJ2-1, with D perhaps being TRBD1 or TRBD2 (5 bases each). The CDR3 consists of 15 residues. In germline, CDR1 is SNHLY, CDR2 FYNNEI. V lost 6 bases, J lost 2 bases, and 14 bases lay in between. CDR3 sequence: CASRKGGGAYNEQFF. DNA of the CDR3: TGTGCCAGCAGGAAGGGTGGGGGAGCCTACAATGAGCAGTTCTTC.

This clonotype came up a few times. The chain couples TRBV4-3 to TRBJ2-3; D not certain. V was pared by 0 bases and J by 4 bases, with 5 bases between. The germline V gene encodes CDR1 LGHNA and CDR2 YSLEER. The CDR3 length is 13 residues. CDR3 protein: CASSQDPADTQYF. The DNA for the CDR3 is TGCGCCAGCAGCCAAGACCCCGCAGATACGCAGTATTTT.

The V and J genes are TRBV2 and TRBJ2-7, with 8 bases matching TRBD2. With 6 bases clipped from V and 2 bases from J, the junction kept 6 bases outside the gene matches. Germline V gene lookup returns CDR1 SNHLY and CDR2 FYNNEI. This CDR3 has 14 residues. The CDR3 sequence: CASRASGPAYEQYF. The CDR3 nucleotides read TGTGCCAGCAGAGCTAGCGGGCCGGCCTACGAGCAGTACTTC.

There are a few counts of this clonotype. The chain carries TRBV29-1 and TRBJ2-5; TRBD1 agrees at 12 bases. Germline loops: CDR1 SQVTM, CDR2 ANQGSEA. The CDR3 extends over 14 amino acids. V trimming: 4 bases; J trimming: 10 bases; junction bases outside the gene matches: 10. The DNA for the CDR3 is TGCAGCGTTGGGGGGACAGGGGGCCCCCCTGGCCAGTACTTC. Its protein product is CSVGGTGGPPGQYF.

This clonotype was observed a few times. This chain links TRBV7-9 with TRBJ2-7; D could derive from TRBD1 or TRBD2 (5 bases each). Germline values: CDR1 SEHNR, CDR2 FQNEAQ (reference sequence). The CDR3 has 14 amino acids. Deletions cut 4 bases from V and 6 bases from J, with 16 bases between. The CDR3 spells CASSSGTGSGEQYF. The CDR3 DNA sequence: TGTGCCAGCAGCTCCGGGACGGGGAGTGGCGAGCAGTACTTC.

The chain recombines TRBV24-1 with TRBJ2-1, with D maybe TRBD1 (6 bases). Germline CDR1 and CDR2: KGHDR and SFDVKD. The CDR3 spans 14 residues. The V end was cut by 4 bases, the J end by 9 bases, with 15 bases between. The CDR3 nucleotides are TGTGCCACCAGTGAAGAGACCCGAGGGGGTGAGCAGTTCTTC. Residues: CATSEETRGGEQFF.

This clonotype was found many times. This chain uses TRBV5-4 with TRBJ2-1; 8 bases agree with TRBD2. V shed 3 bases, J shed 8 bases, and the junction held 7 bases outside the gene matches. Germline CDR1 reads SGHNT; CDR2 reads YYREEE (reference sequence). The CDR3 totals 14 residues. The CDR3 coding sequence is TGTGCCAGCAGCTACGGGACTAGTTTCGATGAGCAGTTCTTC. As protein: CASSYGTSFDEQFF.

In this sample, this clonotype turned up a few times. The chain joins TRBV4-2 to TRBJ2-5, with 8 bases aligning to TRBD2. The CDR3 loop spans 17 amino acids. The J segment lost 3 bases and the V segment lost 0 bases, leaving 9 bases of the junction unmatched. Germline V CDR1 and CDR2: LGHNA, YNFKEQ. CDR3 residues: CASSQDPAGGLKETQYF. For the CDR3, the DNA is TGTGCCAGCAGCCAAGATCCTGCGGGAGGACTTAAAGAGACCCAGTACTTC.

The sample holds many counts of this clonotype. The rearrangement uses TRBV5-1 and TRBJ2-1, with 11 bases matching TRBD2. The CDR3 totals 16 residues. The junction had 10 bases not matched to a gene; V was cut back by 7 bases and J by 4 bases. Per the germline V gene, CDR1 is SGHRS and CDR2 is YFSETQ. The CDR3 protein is CASLAPLAGGYNEQFF. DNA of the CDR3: TGCGCCAGCTTGGCCCCCCTAGCGGGGGGTTACAATGAGCAGTTCTTC.

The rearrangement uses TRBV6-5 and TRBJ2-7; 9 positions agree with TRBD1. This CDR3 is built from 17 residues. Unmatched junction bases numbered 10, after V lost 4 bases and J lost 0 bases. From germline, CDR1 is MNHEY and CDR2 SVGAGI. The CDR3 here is CASSWSPPGQGSYEQYF. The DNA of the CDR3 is TGTGCCAGCAGTTGGTCACCGCCGGGACAGGGCTCCTACGAGCAGTACTTC.

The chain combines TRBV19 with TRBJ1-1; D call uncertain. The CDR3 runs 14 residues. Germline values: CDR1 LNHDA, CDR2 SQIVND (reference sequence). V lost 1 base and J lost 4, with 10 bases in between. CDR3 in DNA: TGTGCCAGTAGTATAGGCCGGACGGGCACTGAAGCTTTCTTT. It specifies CASSIGRTGTEAFF.

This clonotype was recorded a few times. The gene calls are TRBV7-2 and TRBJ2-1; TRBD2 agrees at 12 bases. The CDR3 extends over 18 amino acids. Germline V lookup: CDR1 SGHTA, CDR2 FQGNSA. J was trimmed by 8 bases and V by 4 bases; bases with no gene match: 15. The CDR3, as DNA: TGTGCCAGCAGCTCGCGCTCTGGGATACTAGCGGGGGGCGATGAGCAGTTCTTC. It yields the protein CASSSRSGILAGGDEQFF.

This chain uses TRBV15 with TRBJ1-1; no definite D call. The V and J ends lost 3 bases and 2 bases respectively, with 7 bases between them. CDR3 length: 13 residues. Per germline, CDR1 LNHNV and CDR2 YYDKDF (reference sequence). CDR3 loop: CATSSWGNTEAFF. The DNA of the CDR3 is TGTGCCACCAGCAGTTGGGGAAACACTGAAGCTTTCTTT.

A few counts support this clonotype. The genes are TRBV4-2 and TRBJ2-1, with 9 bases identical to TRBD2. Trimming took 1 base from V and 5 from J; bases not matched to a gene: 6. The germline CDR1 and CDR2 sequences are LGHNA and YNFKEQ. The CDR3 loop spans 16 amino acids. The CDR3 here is CASSQGGLAFDNEQFF. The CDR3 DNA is TGTGCCAGCAGCCAAGGGGGACTAGCCTTCGACAATGAGCAGTTCTTC.

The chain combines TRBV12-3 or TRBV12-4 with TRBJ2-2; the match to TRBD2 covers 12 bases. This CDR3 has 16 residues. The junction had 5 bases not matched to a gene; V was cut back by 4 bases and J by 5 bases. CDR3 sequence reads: CASSSYTSGGTGELFF. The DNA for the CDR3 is TGTGCCAGCAGTTCCTACACTAGCGGGGGGACCGGGGAGCTGTTTTTT.

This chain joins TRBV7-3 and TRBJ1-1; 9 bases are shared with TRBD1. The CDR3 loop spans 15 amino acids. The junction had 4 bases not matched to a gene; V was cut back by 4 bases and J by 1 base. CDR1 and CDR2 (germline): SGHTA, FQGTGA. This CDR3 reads CASSSGTGWNTEAFF. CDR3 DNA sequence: TGTGCCAGCAGCTCCGGGACAGGGTGGAACACTGAAGCTTTCTTT.

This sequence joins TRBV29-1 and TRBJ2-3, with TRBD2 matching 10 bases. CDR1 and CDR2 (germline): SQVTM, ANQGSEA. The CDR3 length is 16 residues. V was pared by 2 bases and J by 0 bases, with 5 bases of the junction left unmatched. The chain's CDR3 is CSVELLLAGSTDTQYF. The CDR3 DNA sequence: TGCAGCGTTGAACTACTACTAGCGGGAAGCACAGATACGCAGTATTTT.

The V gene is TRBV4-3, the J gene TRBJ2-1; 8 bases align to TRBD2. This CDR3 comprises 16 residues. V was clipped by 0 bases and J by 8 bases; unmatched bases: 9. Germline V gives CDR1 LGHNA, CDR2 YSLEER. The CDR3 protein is CASSQDRSGSRYEQFF. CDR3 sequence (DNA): TGCGCCAGCAGCCAAGATCGAAGCGGGAGTAGGTATGAGCAGTTCTTC.

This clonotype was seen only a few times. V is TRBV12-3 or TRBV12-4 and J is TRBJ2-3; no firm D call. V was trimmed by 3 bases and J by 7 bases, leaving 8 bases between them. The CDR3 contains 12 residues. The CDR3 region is CASSLWTHTQYF. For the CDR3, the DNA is TGTGCCAGCAGTTTGTGGACCCATACGCAGTATTTT.